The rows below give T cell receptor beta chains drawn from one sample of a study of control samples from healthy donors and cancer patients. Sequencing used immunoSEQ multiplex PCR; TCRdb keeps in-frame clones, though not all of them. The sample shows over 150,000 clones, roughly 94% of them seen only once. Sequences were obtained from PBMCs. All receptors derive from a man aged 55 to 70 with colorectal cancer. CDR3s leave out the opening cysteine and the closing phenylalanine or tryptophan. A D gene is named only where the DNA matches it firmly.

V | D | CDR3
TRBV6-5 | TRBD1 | ASSYSQGFSGNTIY
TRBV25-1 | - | ASSDSSPGVYGYT
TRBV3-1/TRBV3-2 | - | ASSGTVSNQPQH
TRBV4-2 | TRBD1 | ASSQEQGGRTEAF
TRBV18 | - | ASSPQEPTNEKLF
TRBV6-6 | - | ASRSPTVAEQY
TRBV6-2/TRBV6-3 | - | ASSYETGGNTGELF
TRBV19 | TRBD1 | ASSAGTGFYYGYT
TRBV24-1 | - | ATSDQQGSTEAF
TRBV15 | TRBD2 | ATRWEGTGANVLT
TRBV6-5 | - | ASSPGSSYEQY
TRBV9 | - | ASSASGEKQF
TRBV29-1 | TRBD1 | SDALGQGANTEAF
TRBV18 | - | ASSSGGNSYEQY
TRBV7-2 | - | ASSLWQGRNQPQH